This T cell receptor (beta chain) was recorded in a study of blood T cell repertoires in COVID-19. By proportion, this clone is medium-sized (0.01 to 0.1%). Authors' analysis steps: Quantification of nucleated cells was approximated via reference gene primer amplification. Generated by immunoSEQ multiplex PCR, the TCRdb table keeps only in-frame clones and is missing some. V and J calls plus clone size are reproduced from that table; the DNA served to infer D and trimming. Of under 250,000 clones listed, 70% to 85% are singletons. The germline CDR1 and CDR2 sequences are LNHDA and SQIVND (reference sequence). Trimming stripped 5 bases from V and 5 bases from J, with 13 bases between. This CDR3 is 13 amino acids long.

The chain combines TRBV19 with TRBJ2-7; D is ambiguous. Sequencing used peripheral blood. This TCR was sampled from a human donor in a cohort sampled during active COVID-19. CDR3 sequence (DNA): TGTGCCAGTAGTCTAGGACGGCAGGACGAGCAGTACTTC. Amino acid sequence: CASSLGRQDEQYF.